The 8 T cell receptor beta chains presented below share a single source sample, sequenced in a study of long-term antiretroviral therapy in people with HIV. It was version v3.0 of the immunoSEQ assay that was run at survey level. TCRdb's table, derived via immunoSEQ multiplex PCR, lists solely in-frame clones and lacks some. The data contain around 25,000 clones, roughly 86% of them seen just once; the ten biggest clones take up about 5.2%. Sequencing was performed on unsorted PBMCs, taken 4.4 years after starting antiretroviral therapy. Source of these receptors: a man aged 30-40 years with HIV.

The V and J genes are TRBV5-1 and TRBJ2-7; D unclear. V gave up 0 bases and J gave up 5 bases, with 9 bases separating them. Germline V lookup: CDR1 SGHRS, CDR2 YFSETQ. This CDR3 is built from 13 residues. This chain's CDR3 is CASSLAWANEQYF. CDR3 coding DNA: TGCGCCAGCAGCTTGGCCTGGGCAAACGAGCAGTACTTC. The full variable domain, in which reference TRBV5-1 and TRBJ2-7 provide the parts outside the CDR3, is KAGVTQTPRYLIKTRGQQVTLSCSPISGHRSVSWYQQTPGQGLQFLFEYFSETQRNKGNFPGRFSGRQFSNSRSEMNVSTLELGDSALYLCASSLAWANEQYFGPGTRLTVT.

In this sample, this clone turned up once. V and J are TRBV7-2 and TRBJ1-1; D not certain. The germline gives CDR1 SGHTA, CDR2 FQGNSA. This CDR3 contains 11 residues. Trimming took 5 bases from V and 3 from J, leaving 4 bases between them. The CDR3, as DNA: TGTGCCAGCAGCGAGGACACTGAAGCTTTCTTT. Translating it yields CASSEDTEAFF.

This clone was observed a single time. The chain carries TRBV6-5 and TRBJ2-3; a possible D gene is TRBD2 (5 bases). The CDR3 loop spans 15 amino acids. From germline, CDR1 is MNHEY and CDR2 SVGAGI. V was trimmed by 0 bases and J by 4 bases, leaving 11 bases between them. The CDR3 reads CASSYSFGVPDTQYF. As DNA, the CDR3 is TGTGCCAGCAGTTACTCTTTCGGGGTTCCAGATACGCAGTATTTT.

The chain links TRBV9 to TRBJ1-2, with no clear D. V lost 0 bases and J lost 4, with 13 bases in between. CDR3 length: 15 amino acids. CDR1 and CDR2 (germline): SGDLS, YYNGEE. The CDR3 loop is CASSVADGTGYGYTF. The DNA for the CDR3 is TGTGCCAGCAGCGTAGCGGACGGAACCGGCTATGGCTACACCTTC.

The chain links TRBV4-2 to TRBJ1-2; weak D call: TRBD1 (5 bases). Per germline, CDR1 LGHNA and CDR2 YNFKEQ. V lost 4 bases, J lost 5 bases, and 11 bases lay in between. There are 13 residues in the CDR3. The CDR3 region is CASSPTRGYGYTF. CDR3 coding DNA: TGTGCCAGCAGCCCGACAAGGGGATATGGCTACACCTTC.

The chain employs TRBV5-1 and TRBJ2-7; D is perhaps TRBD2 (6 bases). Looked up from germline, CDR1 is SGHRS and CDR2 is YFSETQ. This CDR3 is 13 amino acids long. Deletions cut 0 bases from V and 6 bases from J, with 10 bases between. CDR3 residues: CASSLVDGGEQYF. The CDR3 region has the DNA TGCGCCAGCAGCTTGGTAGACGGGGGCGAGCAGTACTTC.

The chain links TRBV27 to TRBJ1-1, with D tentatively TRBD1 (6 bases). Germline V gene lookup returns CDR1 MNHEY and CDR2 SMNVEV (reference sequence). Trimming left V 3 bases short and J 11 bases short, with 13 bases between. This CDR3 spans 12 amino acids. The CDR3 spells CASSFINREAFF. The CDR3 DNA reads TGTGCCAGCAGTTTTATAAACAGGGAGGCTTTCTTT.

The chain combines TRBV6-6 with TRBJ2-1, with 12 bases matching TRBD2. Germline V gene lookup returns CDR1 MNHNY and CDR2 SVGAGI (reference sequence). The V segment lost 6 bases and the J segment 7 bases; nucleotides outside the gene matches: 4. CDR3 length: 14 amino acids. The CDR3 spells CASRQTSGGNEQFF. CDR3 bases: TGTGCCAGCAGACAGACTAGCGGGGGAAATGAGCAGTTCTTC.